These 19 T cell receptor beta chains originate from one sample sequenced in a study of siplizumab effects on memory and regulatory T cells. Sequencing used immunoSEQ multiplex PCR; TCRdb keeps in-frame clones, though not all of them. The table has more than 85,000 clones, 85% to 95% seen once. Sample: Tregs sorted from blood. These receptor sequences come from a human donor in good health.

J is TRBJ2-7 and V is TRBV19; D possibly matches TRBD1 or TRBD2 (5 bases each). The CDR3 runs 15 residues. The germline CDR1 and CDR2 sequences are LNHDA and SQIVND (reference sequence). Deletions cut 9 bases from V and 0 bases from J, with 18 bases between. In DNA, the CDR3 is TGTGCCAGCGGGACGGCACTCCTACCCTCCTACGAGCAGTACTTC. Its protein is CASGTALLPSYEQYF. Looking up the rest from reference TRBV19 and TRBJ2-7 gives the full variable domain: DGGITQSPKYLFRKEGQNVTLSCEQNLNHDAMYWYRQDPGQGLRLIYYSQIVNDFQKGDIAEGYSVSREKKESFPLTVTSAQKNPTAFYLCASGTALLPSYEQYFGPGTRLTVT.

The V gene is TRBV5-1, the J gene TRBJ2-3; 10 bases are shared with TRBD2. V was pared by 4 bases and J by 5 bases, with 13 bases of the junction left unmatched. This CDR3 has 17 amino acids. The germline V gene has CDR1 SGHRS and CDR2 YFSETQ. DNA of the CDR3: TGCGCCAGCAGCCCGTGGACTAGCGGTCCCCTCGAAGATACGCAGTATTTT. It encodes CASSPWTSGPLEDTQYF.

This chain links TRBV5-1 with TRBJ1-2; no clear D gene. This CDR3 has 15 residues. V was trimmed by 5 bases and J by 8 bases, leaving 22 bases between them. CDR1 is SGHRS and CDR2 is YFSETQ in the germline V gene. This chain's CDR3 is CASRRPDGGKIGYTF. The DNA for the CDR3 is TGCGCCAGCAGAAGACCTGACGGAGGTAAAATCGGCTACACCTTC.

This rearrangement joins TRBV4-1 to TRBJ2-7, with 16 bases lining up with TRBD2. Germline V lookup: CDR1 MGHRA, CDR2 YSYEKL. The J segment lost 5 bases and the V segment lost 0 bases, leaving 4 bases of the junction unmatched. The CDR3 length is 17 residues. The CDR3 sequence is CASSQDRGLAGGHEQYF. In DNA, the CDR3 is TGCGCCAGCAGCCAAGATCGGGGACTAGCGGGAGGGCACGAGCAGTACTTC.

The chain links TRBV6-5 to TRBJ1-2; 8 positions agree with TRBD1. Germline V gives CDR1 MNHEY, CDR2 SVGAGI. Germline trimming cut 5 bases from V and 7 bases from J; bases unmatched to any gene: 9. This CDR3 region has 14 residues. For the CDR3, the DNA is TGTGCCAGCAGTACCGGACAGGGAACTGTTGGCTACACCTTC. Translating it yields CASSTGQGTVGYTF.

V is TRBV30 and J is TRBJ1-2; the D gene is possibly TRBD1 (5 bases). V lost 0 bases, J lost 4 bases, and 24 bases lay in between. Germline loops: CDR1 GTSNPN, CDR2 SVGIG (reference sequence). This CDR3 comprises 18 residues. The CDR3 region has the DNA TGTGCCTGGAGTGTACCCTTTCTCACCAGGGAGAAGGGCTATGGCTACACCTTC. Its translation: CAWSVPFLTREKGYGYTF.

CDR3 nucleotide sequence: TGCGCCAGCAGGGGAGTTGACCTGAACACCGGGGAGCTGTTTTTT. Translated, it gives CASRGVDLNTGELFF. J is TRBJ2-2 and V is TRBV5-1, with a tentative D call TRBD2 (5 bases). Germline-derived CDR1 and CDR2 are SGHRS and YFSETQ. Deletions cut 5 bases from V and 1 base from J, with 12 bases between. This CDR3 is 15 amino acids long.

This chain links TRBV6-5 with TRBJ2-1, with D maybe TRBD2 (5 bases). Germline-derived CDR1 and CDR2 are MNHEY and SVGAGI. The germline V and J ends were trimmed by 0 bases and 7 bases, with 13 bases remaining between them. The CDR3 spans 15 residues. The CDR3: CASSYSSRSGNEQFF. CDR3 coding DNA: TGTGCCAGCAGTTACTCTTCCAGATCGGGAAATGAGCAGTTCTTC.

The chain links TRBV7-2 to TRBJ2-3; the D gene could be TRBD1 or TRBD2 (6 bases each). Germline loops: CDR1 SGHTA, CDR2 FQGNSA. The V and J ends lost 4 bases and 4 bases respectively, with 12 bases between them. The CDR3 has 14 residues. CDR3 DNA sequence: TGTGCCAGCAGCTCGAAGAGGGGGGCAGATACGCAGTATTTT. Amino acids: CASSSKRGADTQYF.

This clone was picked up one time. This chain links TRBV6-4 with TRBJ2-3, with 13 nucleotides matching TRBD2. Germline CDR1 reads MRHNA; CDR2 reads SNTAGT. V shed 5 bases, J shed 1 base, and the junction held 6 bases outside the gene matches. The CDR3 has 17 amino acids. In nucleotides, the CDR3 is TGTGCCAGCAGTCGGACTAGCGGGAGTGTTGGCACAGATACGCAGTATTTT. Protein product: CASSRTSGSVGTDTQYF.

In DNA form, the CDR3 reads TGTGCCAGCAGCCCCGAAATGCAGGGGGTTATTGGCTACACCTTC. This codes for CASSPEMQGVIGYTF. V usage is TRBV9 and J usage is TRBJ1-2; 7 bases fit TRBD1. V lost 4 bases, J lost 7 bases, and 13 bases stayed unmatched. The germline V gene has CDR1 SGDLS and CDR2 YYNGEE. CDR3 length: 15 residues.

DNA for the CDR3: TGTGCCAGCAGCTTAATCGAGAGGGGCGAGCAGTACTTC. Translating gives CASSLIERGEQYF. This sequence joins TRBV7-3 and TRBJ2-7, with D perhaps matching TRBD1 or TRBD2 (5 bases each). The CDR3 length is 13 residues. Germline CDR1 and CDR2: SGHTA and FQGTGA. Trimming left V 1 base short and J 6 bases short, with 10 bases between.

The V gene is TRBV6-5, the J gene TRBJ2-3; maybe TRBD2 (6 bases). Germline loops: CDR1 MNHEY, CDR2 SVGAGI. Trimming left V 2 bases short and J 1 base short, with 13 bases between. The CDR3 has 16 amino acids. CDR3 sequence (DNA): TGTGCCAGCAGTTACCTTGGCGGGGTCGGCACAGATACGCAGTATTTT. It translates to CASSYLGGVGTDTQYF.

The V call is TRBV6-1, the J call TRBJ1-5, with a weak D call TRBD1 (5 bases). Trimming pared 0 bases from V and 3 bases from J, leaving 12 bases between. Germline CDR1 MNHNS, CDR2 SASEGT. The CDR3 runs to 16 residues. DNA for the CDR3: TGTGCCAGCAGTGAAGCTATTGGGGGGACCAATCAGCCCCAGCATTTT. It encodes CASSEAIGGTNQPQHF.

The chain links TRBV11-2 to TRBJ1-5; possibly TRBD1 for D (5 bases). CDR3 length: 15 amino acids. V was clipped by 0 bases and J by 2 bases, with 8 bases between them. Germline V gene data show CDR1 as SGHAT and CDR2 as FQNNGV. CDR3 amino acids: CASSLDLGGNQPQHF. In DNA form, the CDR3 reads TGTGCCAGCAGCTTAGATTTGGGGGGCAATCAGCCCCAGCATTTT.

This rearrangement joins TRBV11-2 to TRBJ1-2, with D tentatively TRBD1 (5 bases). The V end lost 1 base, the J end lost 3 bases, and 6 bases lay between the germline ends. The CDR3 runs to 13 residues. CDR1 SGHAT and CDR2 FQNNGV come from the germline V gene. The CDR3 is CASSLVGDYGYTF. The CDR3 bases are TGTGCCAGCAGCTTAGTAGGGGACTATGGCTACACCTTC.

Only one count was recorded for this clone. The J gene is TRBJ1-2, the V gene TRBV19, with D unresolved. CDR1 is LNHDA, CDR2 SQIVND, per germline (reference sequence). The V end was cut by 5 bases, the J end by 7 bases, with 11 bases between. The CDR3 is 12 amino acids. This CDR3 is CASSDRVPGYTF. For the CDR3, the DNA is TGTGCCAGTAGTGACCGCGTCCCTGGCTACACCTTC.

The chain carries TRBV5-5 and TRBJ2-7; D remains ambiguous. The CDR3 has 13 amino acids. V dropped 7 bases and J dropped 1 base, with 12 bases sitting between them. The germline CDR1 and CDR2 sequences are SGHKS and YYEKEE (reference sequence). The CDR3 here is CASETLSSYEQYF. In nucleotides, the CDR3 is TGTGCCAGCGAAACTCTTTCTTCCTACGAGCAGTACTTC.

The genes are TRBV5-1 and TRBJ1-4; 12 nucleotides align to TRBD1. The CDR3 has 16 residues. Per germline, CDR1 SGHRS and CDR2 YFSETQ. The V gene end was trimmed by 4 bases and the J gene end by 7 bases; junction bases not matched to a gene: 8. The CDR3 here is CASSTGTGGAGEKLFF. The CDR3 coding sequence is TGCGCCAGCAGCACCGGGACAGGGGGCGCTGGTGAAAAACTGTTTTTT.